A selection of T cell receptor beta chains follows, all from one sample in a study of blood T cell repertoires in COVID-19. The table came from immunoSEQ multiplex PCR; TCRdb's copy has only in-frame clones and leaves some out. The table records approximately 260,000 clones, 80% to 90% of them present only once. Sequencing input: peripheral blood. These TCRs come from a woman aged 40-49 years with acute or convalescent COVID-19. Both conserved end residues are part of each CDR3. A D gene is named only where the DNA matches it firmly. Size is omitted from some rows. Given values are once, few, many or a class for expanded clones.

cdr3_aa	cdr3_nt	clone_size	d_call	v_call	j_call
CASSPQGMNTEAFF	TGTGCCAGCTCACCACAGGGGATGAACACTGAAGCTTTCTTT	NA	NA	TRBV18	TRBJ1-1
CASSVRTGTGELFF	TGCGCCAGCAGTGTTAGGACAGGAACCGGGGAGCTGTTTTTT	few	TRBD1	TRBV10-1	TRBJ2-2
CASMFGTHEKLFF	TGTGCCAGCATGTTTGGGACTCATGAAAAACTGTTTTTT	NA	NA	TRBV2	TRBJ1-4
CASSLLASLRETQYF	TGTGCCAGCAGCTTATTGGCTAGCCTCAGGGAGACCCAGTACTTC	NA	NA	TRBV11-2	TRBJ2-5
CASSLIQGASGNTIYF	TGTGCCAGTAGCCTAATACAGGGGGCCTCTGGAAACACCATATATTTT	NA	TRBD1	TRBV19	TRBJ1-3
CASSRSDVGSYGYTF	TGTGCCAGCAGCAGATCCGACGTTGGGAGCTATGGCTACACCTTC	NA	NA	TRBV7-9	TRBJ1-2
CAWNYRRTNEKLFF	TGTGCCTGGAATTACAGGCGGACTAATGAAAAACTGTTTTTT	NA	NA	TRBV30	TRBJ1-4
CASSLGKGAVNTEAFF	TGCGCCAGCAGCTTGGGTAAGGGGGCGGTGAACACTGAAGCTTTCTTT	NA	TRBD1	TRBV5-1	TRBJ1-1
CASSLGSGTDTQYF	TGCGCCAGCAGCTTGGGCAGCGGGACGGATACGCAGTATTTT	NA	TRBD2	TRBV5-1	TRBJ2-3
CASSLWGRFDNEQFF	TGTGCCAGCAGCCTTTGGGGCAGGTTTGACAATGAGCAGTTCTTC	NA	NA	TRBV7-3	TRBJ2-1
CASSLRLTDSTGELFF	TGCGCCAGCAGCTTGAGGTTGACGGACAGCACCGGGGAGCTGTTTTTT	NA	NA	TRBV5-1	TRBJ2-2
CASRGRGPPTGNQPQHF	TGTGCCAGCAGAGGCAGGGGGCCTCCTACGGGGAATCAGCCCCAGCATTTT	few	TRBD1	TRBV7-4	TRBJ1-5
CASSFRGSTSEAFF	TGTGCCAGCAGCTTCAGGGGAAGTACTAGTGAAGCTTTCTTT	NA	NA	TRBV11-3	TRBJ1-1
CASSSNGYTF	TGTGCCAGCAGCTCTAATGGCTACACCTTC	once	NA	TRBV9	TRBJ1-2
CASSRRGQGSNQPQHF	TGTGCCAGCAGCCGCAGGGGGCAAGGGAGCAATCAGCCCCAGCATTTT	NA	TRBD1	TRBV3-1/TRBV3-2	TRBJ1-5
CASSLAGGINQPQHF	TGTGCCAGCAGCTTAGCGGGCGGGATCAATCAGCCCCAGCATTTT	few	NA	TRBV7-2	TRBJ1-5
CASSPRREGATF	TGTGCCAGCAGCCCCCGTAGGGAAGGGGCCACCTTC	few	NA	TRBV21-1	TRBJ1-2
CASSVAPADGEGNTIYF	TGTGCCAGCAGCGTAGCCCCGGCCGACGGAGAAGGAAACACCATATATTTT	NA	NA	TRBV9	TRBJ1-3
CASGFSLGNTIYF	TGTGCTAGTGGCTTTAGTTTAGGAAACACCATATATTTT	NA	NA	TRBV12-5	TRBJ1-3
CASRQDQHNEQFF	TGTGCCAGCAGACAGGACCAACACAATGAGCAGTTCTTC	NA	NA	TRBV5-4	TRBJ2-1
CASSDTTRGANTGELFF	TGTGCCAGCAGTGACACCACCCGGGGGGCTAACACCGGGGAGCTGTTTTTT	NA	NA	TRBV25-1	TRBJ2-2
CATSGRGLGETQYF	TGTGCCACCAGCGGCAGGGGGTTAGGAGAGACCCAGTACTTC	NA	TRBD1	TRBV15	TRBJ2-5
CASSPPRDTGELFF	TGCGCCAGCAGTCCCCCGCGGGACACCGGGGAGCTGTTTTTT	few	NA	TRBV5-1	TRBJ2-2
CASSLIRRGNEKLFF	TGTGCCAGCAGCTTGATTCGGCGCGGTAATGAAAAACTGTTTTTT	few	NA	TRBV5-8	TRBJ1-4
CASSVLTGNEQFF	TGTGCCAGCAGTGTCCTGACAGGGAATGAGCAGTTCTTC	NA	TRBD1	TRBV12-3/TRBV12-4	TRBJ2-1
CASSQVLQGSGYTF	TGTGCCAGCAGCCAAGTTTTGCAGGGCTCTGGCTACACCTTC	NA	NA	TRBV14	TRBJ1-2
CASSLTGQGRDNEQFF	TGTGCCAGCAGCTTGACGGGACAGGGCCGAGACAATGAGCAGTTCTTC	NA	TRBD1	TRBV5-4	TRBJ2-1
CAWLTGRLNYGYTF	TGTGCCTGGTTGACAGGGAGGCTTAACTATGGCTACACCTTC	NA	TRBD1	TRBV30	TRBJ1-2
CASSLGGPGGGGTDTQYF	TGTGCCAGCAGCTTGGGTGGGCCAGGGGGCGGCGGGACAGATACGCAGTATTTT	NA	TRBD1	TRBV5-4	TRBJ2-3
CASSLAASGGAQETQYF	TGCGCCAGCAGCCTGGCGGCTAGCGGGGGGGCTCAAGAGACCCAGTACTTC	NA	TRBD2	TRBV5-1	TRBJ2-5
CASSEFLGRGQTDTQYF	TGTGCCAGCAGTGAATTTCTAGGGCGGGGGCAAACAGATACGCAGTATTTT	NA	NA	TRBV6-1	TRBJ2-3
CAWSTGTGGLNEKLFF	TGTGCCTGGAGTACCGGGACAGGGGGCTTAAATGAAAAACTGTTTTTT	NA	TRBD1	TRBV30	TRBJ1-4
CASSYSRQTAYGYTF	TGTGCCAGCAGCTACTCGCGACAGACCGCCTATGGCTACACCTTC	once	NA	TRBV7-2	TRBJ1-2
CASSLQGASYNSPLHF	TGCGCCAGCAGCCTCCAAGGAGCGTCATATAATTCACCCCTCCACTTT	NA	NA	TRBV4-1	TRBJ1-6
CATSKGQAFTDTQYF	TGTGCCACCAGTAAGGGACAGGCCTTCACAGATACGCAGTATTTT	NA	TRBD1	TRBV24-1	TRBJ2-3
CASSVSRTQETQYF	TGCGCCAGCAGCGTTTCGAGAACCCAAGAGACCCAGTACTTC	few	NA	TRBV5-1	TRBJ2-5
CASSLTQGGKTQYF	TGCGCCAGCAGCTTGACACAGGGTGGAAAGACCCAGTACTTC	NA	NA	TRBV5-1	TRBJ2-5
CASSEALSMGGNTIYF	TGTGCCAGCAGTGAAGCGCTCTCGATGGGCGGAAACACCATATATTTT	NA	NA	TRBV2	TRBJ1-3
CASSFNNNEQFF	TGCGCCAGCAGCTTCAACAACAATGAGCAGTTCTTC	NA	NA	TRBV5-1	TRBJ2-1
CASSQDPGGAGNIQYF	TGTGCCAGCAGCCAAGATCCCGGGGGGGCCGGAAACATTCAGTACTTC	NA	TRBD2	TRBV3-1/TRBV3-2	TRBJ2-4
CASSLGGTGGTDTQYF	TGTGCCAGCAGCTTAGGAGGGACAGGGGGCACAGATACGCAGTATTTT	NA	TRBD1	TRBV7-2	TRBJ2-3
CASSLKGTDSPLHF	TGTGCCAGCAGTTTGAAGGGGACAGATTCACCCCTCCACTTT	NA	TRBD1	TRBV27	TRBJ1-6
CASSLRQGLEQFF	TGTGCCAGCAGCCTCAGACAGGGGCTCGAGCAGTTCTTC	NA	TRBD1	TRBV11-2	TRBJ2-1
CASSVGTVQETQYF	TGTGCCAGCAGCGTAGGCACAGTCCAAGAGACCCAGTACTTC	NA	NA	TRBV9	TRBJ2-5
CASSRSVGAGSPLHF	TGTGCCAGCAGCCGGAGTGTGGGCGCGGGTTCACCCCTCCACTTT	NA	NA	TRBV11-2	TRBJ1-6
CASSIPGQGPGGYTF	TGTGCCAGTAGTATCCCCGGACAGGGACCAGGAGGCTACACCTTC	NA	TRBD1	TRBV19	TRBJ1-2